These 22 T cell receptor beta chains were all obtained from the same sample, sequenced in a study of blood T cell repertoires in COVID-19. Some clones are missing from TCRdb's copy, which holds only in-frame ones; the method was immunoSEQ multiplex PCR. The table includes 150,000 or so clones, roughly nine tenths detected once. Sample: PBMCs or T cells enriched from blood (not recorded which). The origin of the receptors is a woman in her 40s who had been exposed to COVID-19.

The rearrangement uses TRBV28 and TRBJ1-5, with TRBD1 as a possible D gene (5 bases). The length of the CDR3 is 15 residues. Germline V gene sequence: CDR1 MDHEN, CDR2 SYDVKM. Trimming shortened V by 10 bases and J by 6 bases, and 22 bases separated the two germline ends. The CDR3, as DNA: TGTGCCACCACAATTTATATGGGGGGAGCTCAGCCCCAGCATTTT. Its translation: CATTIYMGGAQPQHF.

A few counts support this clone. The CDR3 coding sequence is TGTGCCAGCAGCCAAGCATCAGGGGACAACACCATATATTTT. It specifies CASSQASGDNTIYF. The chain links TRBV4-2 to TRBJ1-3; tentatively, D is TRBD1 (6 bases). The CDR3 has 14 amino acids. Germline V lookup: CDR1 LGHNA, CDR2 YNFKEQ. V dropped 1 base and J dropped 7 bases, with 11 bases sitting between them.

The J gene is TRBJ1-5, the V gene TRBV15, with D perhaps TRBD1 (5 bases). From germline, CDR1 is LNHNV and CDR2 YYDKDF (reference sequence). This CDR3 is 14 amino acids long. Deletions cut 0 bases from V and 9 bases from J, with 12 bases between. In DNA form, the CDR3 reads TGTGCCACCAGCAGAGACAGGGAAGGTTGGCCCCAGCATTTT. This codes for CATSRDREGWPQHF.

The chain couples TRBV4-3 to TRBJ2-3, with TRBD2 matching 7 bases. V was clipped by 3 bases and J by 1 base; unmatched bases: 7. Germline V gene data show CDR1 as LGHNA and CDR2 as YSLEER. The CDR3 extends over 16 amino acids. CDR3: CASSQSGTTRTDTQYF. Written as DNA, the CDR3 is TGCGCCAGCAGCCAGAGCGGGACTACCCGCACAGATACGCAGTATTTT.

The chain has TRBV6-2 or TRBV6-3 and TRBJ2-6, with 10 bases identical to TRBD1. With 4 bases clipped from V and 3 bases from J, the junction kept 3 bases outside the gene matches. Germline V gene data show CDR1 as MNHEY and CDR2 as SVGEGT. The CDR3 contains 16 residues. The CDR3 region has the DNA TGTGCCAGCAGTTCCGACAGGGGGCGTGGGGCCAACGTCCTGACTTTC. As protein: CASSSDRGRGANVLTF.

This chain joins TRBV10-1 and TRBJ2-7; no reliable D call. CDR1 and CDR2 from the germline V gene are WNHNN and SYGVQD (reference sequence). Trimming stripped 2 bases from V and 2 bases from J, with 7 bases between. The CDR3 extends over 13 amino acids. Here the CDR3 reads CASSETGAYEQYF. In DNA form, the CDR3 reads TGCGCCAGCAGTGAGACGGGTGCCTACGAGCAGTACTTC.

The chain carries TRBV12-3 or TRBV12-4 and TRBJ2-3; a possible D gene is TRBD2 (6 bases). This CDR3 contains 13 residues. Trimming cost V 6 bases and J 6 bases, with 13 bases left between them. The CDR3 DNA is TGTGCCAGCAGCCCGGGACTGGCGGATACGCAGTATTTT. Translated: CASSPGLADTQYF.

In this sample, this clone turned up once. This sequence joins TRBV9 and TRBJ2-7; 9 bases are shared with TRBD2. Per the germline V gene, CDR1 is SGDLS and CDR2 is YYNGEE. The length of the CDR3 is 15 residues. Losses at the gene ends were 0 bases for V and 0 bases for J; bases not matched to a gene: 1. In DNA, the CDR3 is TGTGCCAGCAGCGTAGAAGCGGGGGGCTCCTACGAGCAGTACTTC. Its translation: CASSVEAGGSYEQYF.

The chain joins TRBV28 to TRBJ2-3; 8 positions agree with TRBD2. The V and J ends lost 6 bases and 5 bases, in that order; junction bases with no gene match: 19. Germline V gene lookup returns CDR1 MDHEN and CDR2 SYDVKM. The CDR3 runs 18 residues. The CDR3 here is CASRTVGLSGRFGDTQYF. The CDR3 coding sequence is TGTGCCAGCAGGACGGTAGGTTTAAGCGGGAGATTCGGAGATACGCAGTATTTT.

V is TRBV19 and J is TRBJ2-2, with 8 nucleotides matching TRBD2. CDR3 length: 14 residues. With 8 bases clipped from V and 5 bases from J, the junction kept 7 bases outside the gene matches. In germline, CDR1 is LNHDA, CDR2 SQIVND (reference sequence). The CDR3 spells CASYGGAGTGELFF. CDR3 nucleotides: TGTGCCAGTTACGGGGGGGCCGGGACCGGGGAGCTGTTTTTT.

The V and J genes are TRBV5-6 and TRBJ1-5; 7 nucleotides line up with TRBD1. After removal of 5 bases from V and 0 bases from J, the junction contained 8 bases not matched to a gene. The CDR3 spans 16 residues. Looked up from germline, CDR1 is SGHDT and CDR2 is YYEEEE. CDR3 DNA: TGTGCCAGCAGTTCAGGGGGGAGCTTTAGCAATCAGCCCCAGCATTTT. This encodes CASSSGGSFSNQPQHF.

The CDR3 DNA follows: TGTGCCAGCAGTTTAGTGGGCCCATACGAGCAGTACTTC. Its protein is CASSLVGPYEQYF. The J gene is TRBJ2-7, the V gene TRBV28, with D unresolved. The CDR3 has 13 amino acids. Germline CDR1 MDHEN, CDR2 SYDVKM. V dropped 2 bases and J dropped 4 bases, with 9 bases sitting between them.

This CDR3 reads CASSIPQMSNQPQHF. The DNA for the CDR3 is TGTGCCAGTAGTATTCCCCAGATGAGCAATCAGCCCCAGCATTTT. The chain links TRBV19 to TRBJ1-5; no clear D gene. Germline V gene lookup returns CDR1 LNHDA and CDR2 SQIVND (reference sequence). Deletions cut 3 bases from V and 1 base from J, with 10 bases between. The CDR3 runs to 15 residues. Based on the CDR3 plus reference TRBV19 and TRBJ1-5, the full variable domain is DGGITQSPKYLFRKEGQNVTLSCEQNLNHDAMYWYRQDPGQGLRLIYYSQIVNDFQKGDIAEGYSVSREKKESFPLTVTSAQKNPTAFYLCASSIPQMSNQPQHFGDGTRLSIL.

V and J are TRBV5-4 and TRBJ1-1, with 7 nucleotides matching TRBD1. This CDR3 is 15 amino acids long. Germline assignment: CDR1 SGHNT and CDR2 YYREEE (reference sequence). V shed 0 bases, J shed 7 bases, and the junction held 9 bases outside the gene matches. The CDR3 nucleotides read TGTGCCAGCAGCTTGGTCAGGGGGGCTCTGAGTGAAGCTTTCTTT. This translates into CASSLVRGALSEAFF. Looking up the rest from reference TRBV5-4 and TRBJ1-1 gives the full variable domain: ETGVTQSPTHLIKTRGQQVTLRCSSQSGHNTVSWYQQALGQGPQFIFQYYREEENGRGNFPPRFSGLQFPNYSSELNVNALELDDSALYLCASSLVRGALSEAFFGQGTRLTVV.

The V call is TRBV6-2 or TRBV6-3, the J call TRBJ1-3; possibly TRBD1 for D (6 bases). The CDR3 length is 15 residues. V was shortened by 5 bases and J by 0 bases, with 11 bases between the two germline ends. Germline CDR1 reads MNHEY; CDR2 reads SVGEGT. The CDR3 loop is CASSRQVSSGNTIYF. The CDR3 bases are TGTGCCAGCAGTCGACAGGTTTCCTCTGGAAACACCATATATTTT.

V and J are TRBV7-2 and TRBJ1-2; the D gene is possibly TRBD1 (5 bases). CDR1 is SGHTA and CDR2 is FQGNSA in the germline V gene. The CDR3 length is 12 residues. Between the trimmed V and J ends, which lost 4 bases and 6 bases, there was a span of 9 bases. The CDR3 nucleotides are TGTGCCAGCAGCTACACAGGAAATGGCTACACCTTC. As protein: CASSYTGNGYTF.

The CDR3 loop is CASSPIPGTENTGELFF. In nucleotides, the CDR3 is TGCGCCAGCAGCCCCATTCCCGGGACAGAGAACACCGGGGAGCTGTTTTTT. The chain is built from TRBV5-1 and TRBJ2-2, with 7 bases matching TRBD1. Germline V gene data show CDR1 as SGHRS and CDR2 as YFSETQ. Unmatched junction bases numbered 10, after V lost 4 bases and J lost 1 base. This CDR3 region has 17 residues. Using reference TRBV5-1 and TRBJ2-2 for the parts outside the CDR3, the full variable domain is KAGVTQTPRYLIKTRGQQVTLSCSPISGHRSVSWYQQTPGQGLQFLFEYFSETQRNKGNFPGRFSGRQFSNSRSEMNVSTLELGDSALYLCASSPIPGTENTGELFFGEGSRLTVL.

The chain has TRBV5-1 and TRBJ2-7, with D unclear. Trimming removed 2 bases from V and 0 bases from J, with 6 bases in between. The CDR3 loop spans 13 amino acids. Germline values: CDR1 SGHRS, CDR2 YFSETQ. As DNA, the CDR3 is TGCGCCAGCAGCTTATGGAGCTCCTACGAGCAGTACTTC. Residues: CASSLWSSYEQYF.

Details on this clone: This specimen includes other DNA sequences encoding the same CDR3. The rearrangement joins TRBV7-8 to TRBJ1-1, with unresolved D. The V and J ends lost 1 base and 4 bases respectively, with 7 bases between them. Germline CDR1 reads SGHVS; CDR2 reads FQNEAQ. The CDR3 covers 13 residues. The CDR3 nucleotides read TGTGCCAGCAGCTTAGGGGGAGGCACTGAAGCTTTCTTT. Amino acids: CASSLGGGTEAFF.

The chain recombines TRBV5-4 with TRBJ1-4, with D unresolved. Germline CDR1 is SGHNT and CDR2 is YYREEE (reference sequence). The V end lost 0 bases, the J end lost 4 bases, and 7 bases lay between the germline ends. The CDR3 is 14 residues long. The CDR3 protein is CASSLGEVNEKLFF. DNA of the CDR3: TGTGCCAGCAGCTTGGGGGAGGTTAATGAAAAACTGTTTTTT.

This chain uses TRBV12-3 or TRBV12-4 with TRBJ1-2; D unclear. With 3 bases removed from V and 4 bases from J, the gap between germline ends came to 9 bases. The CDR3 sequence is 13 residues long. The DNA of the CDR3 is TGTGCCAGCAGTTTGAGGCAGTTCTATGGCTACACCTTC. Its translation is CASSLRQFYGYTF.

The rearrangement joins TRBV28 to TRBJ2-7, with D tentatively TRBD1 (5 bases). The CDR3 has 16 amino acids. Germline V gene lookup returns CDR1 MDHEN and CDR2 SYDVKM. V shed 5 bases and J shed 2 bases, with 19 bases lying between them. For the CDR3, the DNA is TGTGCCAGCAGTCCCCGTCAGGGTGGGAAAACCTACGAGCAGTACTTC. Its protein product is CASSPRQGGKTYEQYF.